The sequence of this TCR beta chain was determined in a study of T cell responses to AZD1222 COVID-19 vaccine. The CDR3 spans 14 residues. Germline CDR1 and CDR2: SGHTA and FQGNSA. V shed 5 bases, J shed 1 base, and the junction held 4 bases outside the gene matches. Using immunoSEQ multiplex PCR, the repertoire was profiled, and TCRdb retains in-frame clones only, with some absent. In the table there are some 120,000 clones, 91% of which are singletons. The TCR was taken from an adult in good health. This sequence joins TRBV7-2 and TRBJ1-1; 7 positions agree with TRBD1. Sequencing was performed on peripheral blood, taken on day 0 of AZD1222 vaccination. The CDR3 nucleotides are TGTGCCAGCAGCCCTCGGACAGGGAACACTGAAGCTTTCTTT. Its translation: CASSPRTGNTEAFF.